This TCR beta chain stems from a study of STAT5B mutations in CD4+ large granular lymphocyte leukemia. Study in general: Healthy donors showed HLA-associated enrichment of the CDR3 'QG' motif.

The assay was run at survey level. Clones were read by immunoSEQ multiplex PCR, and TCRdb kept only the in-frame ones, dropping some. The sample lists more than 40,000 clones, more than 65% occurring once. With 2 bases removed from V and 5 bases from J, the gap between germline ends came to 13 bases. The CDR3 is 15 amino acids. Germline CDR1 is SGHNT and CDR2 is YYREEE (reference sequence). In regard to this clone: Its target is unknown.

Whole-study findings and limits: The CD4+ versus CD8+ T-LGLL clonality difference may reflect limited sample size. TRBV06-family usage was enriched in top patient clones (8/27) versus controls (2/35).

Sequenced sample: CD4+ T cells from blood buffy coats. The origin of this receptor is a human donor in good health. This rearrangement joins TRBV5-4 to TRBJ2-2; possibly TRBD2 for D (6 bases). The CDR3 loop reads CASSFRDSGTGELFF. The DNA for the CDR3 is TGTGCCAGCAGCTTTCGGGACTCGGGTACCGGGGAGCTGTTTTTT.